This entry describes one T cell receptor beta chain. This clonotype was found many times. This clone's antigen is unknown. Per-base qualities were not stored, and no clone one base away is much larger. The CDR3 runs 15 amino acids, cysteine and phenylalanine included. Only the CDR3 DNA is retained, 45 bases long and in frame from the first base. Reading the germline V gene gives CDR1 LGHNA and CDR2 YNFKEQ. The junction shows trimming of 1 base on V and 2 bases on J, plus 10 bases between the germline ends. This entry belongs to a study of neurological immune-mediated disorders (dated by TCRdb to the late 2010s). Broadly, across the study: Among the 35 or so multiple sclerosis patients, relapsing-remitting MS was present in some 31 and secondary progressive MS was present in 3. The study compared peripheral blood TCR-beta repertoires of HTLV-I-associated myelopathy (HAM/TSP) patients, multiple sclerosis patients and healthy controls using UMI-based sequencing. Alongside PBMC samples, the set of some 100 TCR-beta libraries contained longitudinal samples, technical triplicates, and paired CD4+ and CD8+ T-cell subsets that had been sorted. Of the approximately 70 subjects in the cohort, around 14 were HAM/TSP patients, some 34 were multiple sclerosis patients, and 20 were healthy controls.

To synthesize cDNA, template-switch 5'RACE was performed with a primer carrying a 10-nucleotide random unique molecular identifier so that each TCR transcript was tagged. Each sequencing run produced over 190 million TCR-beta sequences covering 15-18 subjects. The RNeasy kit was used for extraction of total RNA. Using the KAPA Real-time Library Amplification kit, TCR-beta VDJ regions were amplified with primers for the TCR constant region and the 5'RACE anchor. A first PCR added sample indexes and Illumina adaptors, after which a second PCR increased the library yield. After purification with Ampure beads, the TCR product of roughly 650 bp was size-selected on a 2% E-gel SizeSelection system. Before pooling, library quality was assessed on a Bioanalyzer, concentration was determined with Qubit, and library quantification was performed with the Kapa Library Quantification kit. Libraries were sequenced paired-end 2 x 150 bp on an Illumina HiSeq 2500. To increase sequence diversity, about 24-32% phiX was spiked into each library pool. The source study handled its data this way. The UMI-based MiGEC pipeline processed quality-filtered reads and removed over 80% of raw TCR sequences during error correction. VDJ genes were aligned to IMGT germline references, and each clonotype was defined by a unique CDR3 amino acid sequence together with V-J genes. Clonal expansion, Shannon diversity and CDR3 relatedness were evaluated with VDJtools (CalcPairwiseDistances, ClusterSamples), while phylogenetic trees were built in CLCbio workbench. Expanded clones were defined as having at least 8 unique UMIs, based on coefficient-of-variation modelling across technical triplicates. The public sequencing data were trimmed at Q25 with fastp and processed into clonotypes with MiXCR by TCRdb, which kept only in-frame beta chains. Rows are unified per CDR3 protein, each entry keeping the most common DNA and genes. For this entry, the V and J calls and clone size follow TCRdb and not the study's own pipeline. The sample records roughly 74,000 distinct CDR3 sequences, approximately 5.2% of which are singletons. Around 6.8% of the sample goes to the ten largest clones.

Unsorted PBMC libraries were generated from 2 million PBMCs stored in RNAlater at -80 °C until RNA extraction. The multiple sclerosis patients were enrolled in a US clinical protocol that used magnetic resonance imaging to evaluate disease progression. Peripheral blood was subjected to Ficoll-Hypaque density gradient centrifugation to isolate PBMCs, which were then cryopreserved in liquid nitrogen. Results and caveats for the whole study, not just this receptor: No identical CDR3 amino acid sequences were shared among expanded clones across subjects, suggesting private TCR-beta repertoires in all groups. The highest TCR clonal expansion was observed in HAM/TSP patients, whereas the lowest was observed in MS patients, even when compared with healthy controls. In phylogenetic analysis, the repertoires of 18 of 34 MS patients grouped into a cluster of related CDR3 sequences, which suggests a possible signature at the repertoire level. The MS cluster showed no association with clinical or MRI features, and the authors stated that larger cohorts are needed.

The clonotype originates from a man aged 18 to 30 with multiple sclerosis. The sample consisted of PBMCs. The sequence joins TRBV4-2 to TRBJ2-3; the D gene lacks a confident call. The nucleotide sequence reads TGTGCCAGCAGCCAAGTGGTGTCAAACACAGATACGCAGTATTTT. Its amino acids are CASSQVVSNTDTQYF.